One sample yielded the 21 T cell receptor beta chains listed below, sequenced in a study of CD8+CD57+ T cells in acquired aplastic anemia. TCR beta VDJ and CDR3 profiling used genomic DNA as template. Each CDR3 protein is one row after TCRdb ran MiXCR on the reads. The table includes approximately 180,000 distinct CDR3 sequences, around 48% detected once. Before being chosen for sequencing, patients had shown CD8+CD57+ cell expansion by flow cytometry. Sequenced: sorted CD4+, CD8+, or CD8+CD57+ T cells (not recorded which) from PBMCs. These TCRs come from a human donor with aplastic anemia.

The V and J genes are TRBV7-9 and TRBJ2-7; D is unresolved. This CDR3 has 12 amino acids. V lost 11 bases to trimming and J lost 0 bases, with 11 bases between them. Germline CDR1 is SEHNR and CDR2 is FQNEAQ (reference sequence). The CDR3 here is CASQLSSYEQYF. In nucleotides, the CDR3 is TGTGCCTCCCAGTTGAGCTCCTACGAGCAGTACTTC.

This clonotype was seen ten or more times. The chain carries TRBV20-1 and TRBJ2-7; 8 bases align to TRBD1. The germline gives CDR1 DFQATT, CDR2 SNEGSKA (reference sequence). V gave up 5 bases and J gave up 3 bases; unmatched junction bases: 9. CDR3 length: 14 amino acids. For the CDR3, the DNA is TGCAGTGCTGAGACCCTCACAGGGGGCTACGAGCAGTACTTC. Translation gives CSAETLTGGYEQYF.

The table lists this clonotype with a few counts. The chain couples TRBV24-1 to TRBJ1-6; 9 bases align to TRBD1. The CDR3 sequence is 16 residues long. Germline CDR1 is KGHDR and CDR2 is SFDVKD. Germline trimming cut 4 bases from V and 10 bases from J; bases unmatched to any gene: 10. Here the CDR3 reads CATSDPDRGGRSPLHF. The CDR3 DNA reads TGTGCCACCAGTGACCCGGACAGGGGAGGAAGGTCACCCCTCCACTTT.

The CDR3 loop is CATGGERQYF. DNA for the CDR3: TGTGCCACCGGGGGGGAGCGGCAGTACTTC. The chain recombines TRBV15 with TRBJ2-7; TRBD2 aligns across 7 bases. Per the germline V gene, CDR1 is LNHNV and CDR2 is YYDKDF (reference sequence). The CDR3 runs 10 residues. Losses at the gene ends were 8 bases for V and 9 bases for J; bases not matched to a gene: 4.

V gene TRBV24-1 combines with J gene TRBJ2-5, with 7 bases aligning to TRBD1. The CDR3 covers 17 residues. J lost 5 bases, V lost 0 bases, and 11 bases had no gene match. Germline V gene data show CDR1 as KGHDR and CDR2 as SFDVKD. CDR3 sequence (DNA): TGTGCCACCAGTGATTTGGGGGCCCAGGGGGAAGAGGAGACCCAGTACTTC. This gives the protein CATSDLGAQGEEETQYF.

In its sample, this clonotype was seen many times. CDR3 nucleotides: TGTGCCAGCAGAAACCCACCTAATGAGCAGTTCTTC. It yields the protein CASRNPPNEQFF. The genes are TRBV6-5 and TRBJ2-1, with unresolved D. Trimming removed 6 bases from V and 7 bases from J, with 10 bases in between. This CDR3 comprises 12 residues. Germline CDR1 MNHEY, CDR2 SVGAGI.

At least ten counts were recorded for this clonotype. The chain couples TRBV27 to TRBJ1-1; TRBD1 agrees at 7 bases. Per germline, CDR1 MNHEY and CDR2 SMNVEV (reference sequence). With V trimmed by 2 bases and J by 5 bases, 5 bases remained unmatched. The CDR3 extends over 14 amino acids. The CDR3 nucleotides read TGTGCCAGCAGTTTAGCACAGGGGCGTACTGAAGCTTTCTTT. This codes for CASSLAQGRTEAFF.

V and J are TRBV5-6 and TRBJ2-2; TRBD1 might be the D (5 bases). Germline V gives CDR1 SGHDT, CDR2 YYEEEE. Trimming left V 2 bases short and J 0 bases short, with 8 bases between. This CDR3 spans 15 amino acids. CDR3 region: CASSFPGTNTGELFF. For the CDR3, the DNA is TGTGCCAGCAGCTTCCCAGGGACGAACACCGGGGAGCTGTTTTTT.

The chain couples TRBV12-3 or TRBV12-4 to TRBJ1-5; 7 nucleotides match TRBD1. V lost 5 bases to trimming and J lost 2 bases; unmatched junction nucleotides: 12. The CDR3 spans 17 residues. CDR3 sequence reads: CASSPGTASVRNQPQHF. The CDR3 region has the DNA TGTGCCAGCAGTCCCGGGACAGCCTCTGTTCGCAATCAGCCCCAGCATTTT.

The rearrangement links TRBV7-2 to TRBJ1-3, with unresolved D. The CDR3 consists of 13 residues. Germline V gene data show CDR1 as SGHTA and CDR2 as FQGNSA. The V gene lost 8 bases and the J gene lost 2 bases, with 10 bases spanning the gap. The CDR3 sequence: CASAEAAGNTIYF. The CDR3 nucleotides are TGTGCCAGCGCCGAGGCGGCTGGAAACACCATATATTTT.

This clonotype has ten or more counts. The chain joins TRBV6-1 to TRBJ1-2, with 11 nucleotides matching TRBD1. The germline V gene encodes CDR1 MNHNS and CDR2 SASEGT. Losses at the gene ends were 6 bases for V and 4 bases for J; bases not matched to a gene: 1. This CDR3 contains 13 residues. The CDR3 DNA sequence: TGTGCCAGCAGGGGACAGGGGGGCTATGGCTACACCTTC. The encoded protein is CASRGQGGYGYTF.

The chain links TRBV6-2 or TRBV6-3 to TRBJ2-1, with D unresolved. There are 12 residues in the CDR3. Germline-derived CDR1 and CDR2 are MNHEY and SVGEGT. V lost 0 bases to trimming and J lost 6 bases, with 3 bases between them. CDR3 coding DNA: TGTGCCAGCAGTTACTCTGGCAATGAGCAGTTCTTC. Its translation is CASSYSGNEQFF.

This clonotype has ten or more counts. The chain employs TRBV7-6 and TRBJ2-5, with TRBD2 matching over 10 bases. The CDR3 runs 14 residues. Germline V CDR1 and CDR2: SGHVS, FNYEAQ. Trimming removed 6 bases from V and 4 bases from J; junction bases left unmatched: 5. DNA for the CDR3: TGTGCCAGCAGGAATAGCGGGAGGATAGAGACCCAGTACTTC. Protein: CASRNSGRIETQYF. The whole variable domain, remainder taken from reference TRBV7-6 and TRBJ2-5, is GAGVSQSPRYKVTKRGQDVALRCDPISGHVSLYWYRQALGQGPEFLTYFNYEAQQDKSGLPNDRFSAERPEGSISTLTIQRTEQRDSAMYRCASRNSGRIETQYFGPGTRLLVL.

Concerning this clonotype itself: This may be a read error: a much more frequent sequence differs by one nucleotide. The chain recombines TRBV6-1 with TRBJ1-2; the match to TRBD1 covers 10 bases. From germline, CDR1 is MNHNS and CDR2 SASEGT. The CDR3 is made up of 15 amino acids. CDR3 protein: CAGRGDGQGVHGYTF. CDR3 DNA: TGTGCCGGCAGGGGAGACGGACAGGGGGTCCATGGCTACACCTTC.

This clonotype was seen a few times. V usage is TRBV5-4 and J usage is TRBJ2-1; D might be TRBD1 (5 bases). V shed 2 bases and J shed 5 bases, with 17 bases lying between them. This CDR3 has 16 residues. The V gene's germline CDR1 is SGHNT and CDR2 YYREEE (reference sequence). CDR3 sequence (DNA): TGTGCCAGCAGCTTAGGGGTGGCAGTCGCGAACAATGAGCAGTTCTTC. Its protein is CASSLGVAVANNEQFF.

The chain is built from TRBV25-1 and TRBJ2-7, with TRBD1 matching 10 bases. V was pared by 2 bases and J by 3 bases, with 7 bases of the junction left unmatched. The CDR3 runs to 16 residues. Germline-derived CDR1 and CDR2 are MGHDK and SYGVNS. CDR3: CASSEGGGQGIYEQYF. CDR3 nucleotides: TGTGCCAGCAGTGAAGGAGGGGGACAGGGGATCTACGAGCAGTACTTC.

In the case of this clonotype: A much larger clone is a single base away; this may be a read error. This chain uses TRBV6-5 with TRBJ1-1; 9 nucleotides agree with TRBD1. Germline CDR1 is MNHEY and CDR2 is SVGAGI. The trim removed 2 bases at V and 3 bases at J, leaving 1 base unmatched. This CDR3 is built from 14 residues. DNA of the CDR3: TGTGCCAGCAGTTACGGGGACAGGGACACTGAAGCTTTCTTT. Translating gives CASSYGDRDTEAFF.

In regard to this clonotype: The junction and the germline gene differ at one end; a read error may be behind it. The V and J genes are TRBV18 and TRBJ2-1; D unresolved. The length of the CDR3 is 14 residues. Looked up from germline, CDR1 is KGHSH and CDR2 is LQKENI. In nucleotides, the CDR3 is TGTGCCAGCTCACCACCGGCACCCTACTATGAGCAGTTCTTC. Protein sequence: CASSPPAPYYEQFF.

The chain is built from TRBV2 and TRBJ2-1; TRBD2 matches 13 bases. With V trimmed by 7 bases and J by 9 bases, 6 bases remained unmatched. Germline V gives CDR1 SNHLY, CDR2 FYNNEI. The CDR3 contains 14 residues. The CDR3, as DNA: TGTGCCAGCACCAGACTAGCGGGAGGCGGTGAGCAGTTCTTC. It translates to CASTRLAGGGEQFF. The entire variable domain, with the rest obtained from reference TRBV2 and TRBJ2-1, is as follows: EPEVTQTPSHQVTQMGQEVILRCVPISNHLYFYWYRQILGQKVEFLVSFYNNEISEKSEIFDDQFSVERPDGSNFTLKIRSTKLEDSAMYFCASTRLAGGGEQFFGPGTRLTVL.

A note on this clonotype: This may be a read error: a much more frequent sequence differs by one nucleotide. The V call is TRBV7-9, the J call TRBJ1-3; D not resolved. V was pared by 2 bases and J by 2 bases, with 7 bases between. CDR1 and CDR2 (germline): SEHNR, FQNEAQ (reference sequence). This CDR3 contains 14 residues. The CDR3 DNA sequence: TGTGCCAGCAGCTTAATCGGGGCTGGAAACACCATATATTTT. Translation gives CASSLIGAGNTIYF.

The genes are TRBV4-1 and TRBJ2-3; no reliable D call. V shed 2 bases and J shed 3 bases, with 9 bases lying between them. Germline values: CDR1 MGHRA, CDR2 YSYEKL. The CDR3 is made up of 14 amino acids. For the CDR3, the DNA is TGCGCCAGCAGCCAACTCCTAGGTACAGATACGCAGTATTTT. It specifies CASSQLLGTDTQYF.